This section outlines one T cell receptor (beta chain) sequence together with its context. TCRdb re-called the 5' RACE reads with MiXCR, one entry per CDR3 protein. The repertoire holds around 250,000 distinct CDR3 sequences, with approximately 9% as singletons. This sample is part of a study of T-cell memory formation after mild COVID-19. The sequenced material came from PBMCs or a T cell subset sorted from them (not recorded which). The sequence derives from a young man who had mild COVID-19 (a few samples of this study predate the infection). Cell type and time point are not known.

CDR3 in amino acids: CASSRQGLIDNEQFF. The CDR3 nucleotides read TGCGCCAGCAGCCGACAGGGCCTAATAGACAATGAGCAGTTCTTC. The rearrangement links TRBV4-1 to TRBJ2-1, with TRBD1 identical over 7 bases. Germline CDR1 MGHRA, CDR2 YSYEKL. This CDR3 is 15 amino acids long. J gave up 5 bases and V 4 bases, and 8 bases lay outside the gene matches.